This T cell receptor beta chain was profiled in a study of blood T cell repertoires in COVID-19. The table came from immunoSEQ multiplex PCR; TCRdb's copy has only in-frame clones and leaves some out. Among 110,000 to 150,000 clones listed, around 82% were seen once. The germline CDR1 and CDR2 sequences are MDHEN and SYDVKM. The V end was cut by 3 bases, the J end by 7 bases, with 15 bases between. The CDR3 extends over 14 amino acids. This clone was picked up one time. V gene TRBV28 combines with J gene TRBJ1-1; D might be TRBD1 (5 bases). Source material: peripheral blood. The clonotype originates from a woman aged 50 to 60 with acute or convalescent COVID-19. The CDR3 sequence: CASSLQAGRDEAFF. CDR3 in DNA: TGTGCCAGCAGTTTGCAGGCGGGACGCGATGAAGCTTTCTTT. Complete variable domain (other parts from reference TRBV28 and TRBJ1-1): DVKVTQSSRYLVKRTGEKVFLECVQDMDHENMFWYRQDPGLGLRLIYFSYDVKMKEKGDIPEGYSVSREKKERFSLILESASTNQTSMYLCASSLQAGRDEAFFGQGTRLTVV.